This entry lists 26 T cell receptor beta chains sequenced from one sample in a study of cytomegalovirus exposure and HLA in healthy donors. PCR primers comprised 60 Vbeta and 13 Jbeta primers. Repertoires were generated with immunoSEQ multiplex PCR, while TCRdb's copy carries only in-frame clones and drops some. In the table there are 200,000 to 250,000 clones, approximately 85% of which are singletons. Sequenced sample: PBMCs. All receptors derive from a woman aged 40 to 49 in good health and CMV-seronegative.

In its sample, this clone was seen a few times. J is TRBJ2-7 and V is TRBV9; 7 nucleotides match TRBD1. The CDR3 length is 13 residues. Germline-derived CDR1 and CDR2 are SGDLS and YYNGEE. V trimming: 0 bases; J trimming: 7 bases; junction bases outside the gene matches: 4. CDR3 region: CASSVEHRGEQYF. The CDR3 coding sequence is TGTGCCAGCAGCGTAGAACACAGGGGAGAGCAGTACTTC.

This clone was detected a few times. The chain recombines TRBV18 with TRBJ2-3, with TRBD2 identical over 8 bases. The germline V gene encodes CDR1 KGHSH and CDR2 LQKENI. The ends lost 1 base at V and 4 bases at J; junction bases unmatched: 7. This CDR3 region has 16 residues. This CDR3 is CASSPRTGGLPDTQYF. The CDR3 bases are TGTGCCAGCTCACCACGGACGGGAGGGCTCCCAGATACGCAGTATTTT.

This chain connects TRBV28 to TRBJ2-6, with TRBD1 matching 7 bases. The CDR3 contains 15 residues. The junction had 2 bases not matched to a gene; V was cut back by 3 bases and J by 3 bases. Germline values: CDR1 MDHEN, CDR2 SYDVKM. CDR3 region: CASSFRGLGANVLTF. The CDR3 DNA reads TGTGCCAGCAGTTTTAGGGGGCTTGGGGCCAACGTCCTGACTTTC.

The chain combines TRBV6-5 with TRBJ1-1; weak D call: TRBD1 (5 bases). This CDR3 is built from 11 residues. Trimming pared 6 bases from V and 11 bases from J, leaving 13 bases between. CDR1 is MNHEY, CDR2 SVGAGI, per germline. The CDR3 region has the DNA TGTGCCAGCAGAGAAGGACATTTGGCTTTCTTT. This translates into CASREGHLAFF.

This rearrangement joins TRBV7-6 to TRBJ2-1; possible D gene TRBD2, 5 bases. There are 17 residues in the CDR3. Trimming left V 0 bases short and J 6 bases short, with 18 bases between. In germline, CDR1 is SGHVS, CDR2 FNYEAQ. CDR3 DNA: TGTGCCAGCAGCTTAGCCTCCGGGATCCATACGGGCAATGAGCAGTTCTTC. Encoded protein: CASSLASGIHTGNEQFF.

V and J are TRBV4-1 and TRBJ2-2; no clear D gene. V was clipped by 4 bases and J by 1 base, with 13 bases between them. The CDR3 totals 16 residues. Germline lookup yields CDR1 MGHRA and CDR2 YSYEKL. CDR3 region: CASSRIRRENTGELFF. CDR3 coding DNA: TGCGCCAGCAGCCGAATCCGGAGAGAGAACACCGGGGAGCTGTTTTTT.

V usage is TRBV4-1 and J usage is TRBJ1-4; maybe TRBD1 (6 bases). The V end was cut by 3 bases, the J end by 10 bases, with 9 bases between. CDR3 length equals 12 residues. CDR1 is MGHRA and CDR2 is YSYEKL in the germline V gene. The CDR3 here is CASSQGTPKLFF. The CDR3, as DNA: TGCGCCAGCAGCCAGGGGACACCAAAACTGTTTTTT.

The chain is built from TRBV28 and TRBJ1-2; maybe TRBD1 (6 bases). The CDR3 length is 18 residues. V lost 7 bases and J lost 2, with 26 bases in between. Germline V gene sequence: CDR1 MDHEN, CDR2 SYDVKM. This CDR3 reads CASIEGGDGPVINYGYTF. CDR3 nucleotide sequence: TGTGCCAGCATAGAGGGGGGGGACGGGCCGGTGATAAACTATGGCTACACCTTC.

This clone appeared a few times. This sequence joins TRBV30 and TRBJ1-5, with 7 bases lining up with TRBD1. Germline V gene sequence: CDR1 GTSNPN, CDR2 SVGIG (reference sequence). This CDR3 is built from 12 residues. The junction had 4 bases not matched to a gene; V was cut back by 7 bases and J by 4 bases. In DNA, the CDR3 is TGTGCCTATCCACAGGGGAATCAGCCCCAGCATTTT. Amino acid sequence: CAYPQGNQPQHF.

Comment on this clone: An end of the junction differs from the germline gene, which may be a read error. The chain employs TRBV7-9 and TRBJ2-3; a weak D match, TRBD2 (5 bases). This CDR3 region has 12 residues. Germline V gene data show CDR1 as SEHNR and CDR2 as FQNEAQ (reference sequence). CDR3 loop: CSSSLREDTQYF. CDR3 in DNA: TGTTCCAGCAGCTTGAGGGAAGATACGCAGTATTTT.

The sample holds a few counts of this clone. The chain employs TRBV7-8 and TRBJ1-1; D may be TRBD1 (5 bases). Between the trimmed V and J ends, which lost 2 bases and 1 base, there was a span of 8 bases. This CDR3 is 14 amino acids long. Germline V lookup: CDR1 SGHVS, CDR2 FQNEAQ. CDR3 amino acids: CASSLFQGNTEAFF. The CDR3 region has the DNA TGTGCCAGCAGCTTATTTCAGGGGAACACTGAAGCTTTCTTT.

This chain uses TRBV9 with TRBJ2-1, with TRBD2 matching over 12 bases. V lost 6 bases, J lost 2 bases, and 6 bases stayed unmatched. This CDR3 is built from 16 residues. Germline assignment: CDR1 SGDLS and CDR2 YYNGEE. As DNA, the CDR3 is TGTGCCAGCAACAGTGGACTAGCGGGAACCTACAATGAGCAGTTCTTC. Its protein product is CASNSGLAGTYNEQFF. The complete variable domain, with remaining parts taken from reference TRBV9 and TRBJ2-1, reads DSGVTQTPKHLITATGQRVTLRCSPRSGDLSVYWYQQSLDQGLQFLIQYYNGEERAKGNILERFSAQQFPDLHSELNLSSLELGDSALYFCASNSGLAGTYNEQFFGPGTRLTVL.

The chain couples TRBV11-2 to TRBJ1-5; D ambiguous. V was cut by 9 bases and J by 0 bases, with 9 bases left in between. There are 13 residues in the CDR3. Per the germline V gene, CDR1 is SGHAT and CDR2 is FQNNGV. CDR3 amino acids: CARASVSNQPQHF. In DNA, the CDR3 is TGTGCCAGGGCCAGCGTTAGCAATCAGCCCCAGCATTTT. Variable domain in full (rest from reference TRBV11-2 and TRBJ1-5): EAGVAQSPRYKIIEKRQSVAFWCNPISGHATLYWYQQILGQGPKLLIQFQNNGVVDDSQLPKDRFSAERLKGVDSTLKIQPAKLEDSAVYLCARASVSNQPQHFGDGTRLSIL.

The gene calls are TRBV5-1 and TRBJ2-2, with 7 bases matching TRBD2. With 4 bases clipped from V and 2 bases from J, the junction kept 5 bases outside the gene matches. CDR1 and CDR2 (germline): SGHRS, YFSETQ. CDR3 length: 15 amino acids. Here the CDR3 DNA reads TGCGCCAGCAGCCCCGGGACTACTAACACCGGGGAGCTGTTTTTT. Protein: CASSPGTTNTGELFF.

This clone has a single count. The chain carries TRBV10-1 and TRBJ1-2, with TRBD1 as a possible D gene (6 bases). This CDR3 has 14 amino acids. Germline assignment: CDR1 WNHNN and CDR2 SYGVQD (reference sequence). Trimming took off 4 bases at V and 4 bases at J, with 13 bases between the two ends. CDR3 sequence: CASSGGTGSYGYTF. The CDR3 coding sequence is TGCGCCAGCAGTGGCGGAACAGGGAGCTATGGCTACACCTTC.

In its sample, this clone was seen a few times. The rearrangement joins TRBV9 to TRBJ2-5, with 7 bases identical to TRBD2. The V gene end was trimmed by 0 bases and the J gene end by 2 bases; junction bases not matched to a gene: 4. Germline V lookup: CDR1 SGDLS, CDR2 YYNGEE. The CDR3 loop spans 15 amino acids. The CDR3, as DNA: TGTGCCAGCAGCGTAGCGGGACTAACTCAAGAGACCCAGTACTTC. Translating gives CASSVAGLTQETQYF.

This chain uses TRBV5-1 with TRBJ2-7; D is ambiguous. The CDR3 totals 14 residues. Looked up from germline, CDR1 is SGHRS and CDR2 is YFSETQ. Trimming stripped 0 bases from V and 5 bases from J, with 12 bases between. For the CDR3, the DNA is TGCGCCAGCAGCTTGGCAACGACTGGTAACGAGCAGTACTTC. This gives the protein CASSLATTGNEQYF.

The chain employs TRBV5-4 and TRBJ2-3; 11 positions agree with TRBD2. Germline CDR1 SGHNT, CDR2 YYREEE (reference sequence). V was clipped by 4 bases and J by 0 bases; unmatched bases: 10. The CDR3 length is 18 residues. The CDR3 nucleotides are TGTGCCAGCAGCCCTTTTGGGACTAGCGGAGACAGCACAGATACGCAGTATTTT. It translates to CASSPFGTSGDSTDTQYF. Variable domain in full (rest from reference TRBV5-4 and TRBJ2-3): ETGVTQSPTHLIKTRGQQVTLRCSSQSGHNTVSWYQQALGQGPQFIFQYYREEENGRGNFPPRFSGLQFPNYSSELNVNALELDDSALYLCASSPFGTSGDSTDTQYFGPGTRLTVL.

The V and J genes are TRBV5-4 and TRBJ2-5; tentative D call: TRBD1 (6 bases). Germline V lookup: CDR1 SGHNT, CDR2 YYREEE (reference sequence). With 0 bases removed from V and 5 bases from J, the gap between germline ends came to 8 bases. The CDR3 runs to 13 residues. CDR3 DNA sequence: TGTGCCAGCAGCTTGGTCAGGGGTGAGACCCAGTACTTC. Protein: CASSLVRGETQYF.

The chain recombines TRBV7-9 with TRBJ2-7; 8 bases map to TRBD2. CDR3 size: 17 residues. The V segment lost 5 bases and the J segment 1 base; nucleotides outside the gene matches: 13. CDR1 and CDR2 from the germline V gene are SEHNR and FQNEAQ (reference sequence). The CDR3 sequence: CASSPSWGGRRSYEQYF. In nucleotides, the CDR3 is TGTGCCAGCAGCCCATCATGGGGCGGGAGGAGGTCCTACGAGCAGTACTTC.

The genes are TRBV19 and TRBJ2-5; 9 bases map to TRBD1. Trimming cost V 3 bases and J 2 bases; bases outside gene matches: 4. Looked up from germline, CDR1 is LNHDA and CDR2 is SQIVND (reference sequence). This CDR3 spans 15 amino acids. The CDR3 DNA follows: TGTGCCAGTAGTATGGGACAGGGCCTACAAGAGACCCAGTACTTC. This sequence encodes CASSMGQGLQETQYF.

The chain is built from TRBV28 and TRBJ2-5; a possible D gene is TRBD1 (6 bases). The CDR3 is 15 amino acids. V was cut by 6 bases and J by 2 bases, with 16 bases left in between. Germline CDR1 MDHEN, CDR2 SYDVKM. The CDR3 loop is CASSSPQGDQETQYF. In nucleotides, the CDR3 is TGTGCCAGCAGCTCTCCACAGGGCGATCAAGAGACCCAGTACTTC.

CDR3 sequence: CTSSQTSGTRNTGELFF. The CDR3 bases are TGCACCAGCAGCCAGACATCTGGGACTAGAAACACCGGGGAGCTGTTTTTT. The rearrangement uses TRBV1 and TRBJ2-2; TRBD2 is the table's D call, not checked against the DNA. TRBV1 is noted as a pseudogene. The CDR3 is made up of 17 amino acids.

The chain couples TRBV6-5 to TRBJ2-3; D is unresolved. In germline, CDR1 is MNHEY, CDR2 SVGAGI. The CDR3 is 15 residues long. Trimming stripped 0 bases from V and 6 bases from J, with 13 bases between. The DNA for the CDR3 is TGTGCCAGCAGTTACTCGATTACAGTGCCCGATACGCAGTATTTT. Its translation: CASSYSITVPDTQYF.

This chain links TRBV27 with TRBJ2-3, with 7 bases identical to TRBD1. V lost 5 bases to trimming and J lost 0 bases; unmatched junction nucleotides: 8. This CDR3 region has 16 residues. Germline CDR1 MNHEY, CDR2 SMNVEV (reference sequence). The CDR3 DNA reads TGTGCCAGCAGTCTACAGGGGATTCCTAGCACAGATACGCAGTATTTT. It translates to CASSLQGIPSTDTQYF.

The V and J genes are TRBV27 and TRBJ2-2; TRBD1 agrees at 8 bases. CDR1 and CDR2 (germline): MNHEY, SMNVEV (reference sequence). The CDR3 is 15 amino acids. V lost 6 bases and J lost 6; bases outside the gene matches: 9. CDR3 coding DNA: TGTGCCAGCAGAAAGACAGGGGTTGTGGCCGGGGAGCTGTTTTTT. Its protein product is CASRKTGVVAGELFF.